The rows below give T cell receptor beta chains drawn from one sample of a study of blood T cell repertoires in COVID-19. The data were produced by immunoSEQ multiplex PCR, yet TCRdb's version contains in-frame clones alone and is incomplete. Of over 100,000 clones in the sample, around 80% are singletons; the top ten hold about 4%. Source material: peripheral blood. These receptor sequences come from a woman of 80 years or more with acute or convalescent COVID-19. Each CDR3 is given with its conserved first and last residue. D genes are given only for firm matches. Size is stated for part of the rows, as once, few or many counts, or as a class when the clone is expanded.

j_call,clone_size,v_call,d_call,cdr3_nt,cdr3_aa
TRBJ1-1,few,TRBV18,TRBD1,TGTGCCAGCTCACCCGAGGGGGCTAGCACTGAAGCTTTCTTT,CASSPEGASTEAFF
TRBJ2-7,NA,TRBV5-1,TRBD2,TGCGCCAGCAGCTTCTCCGGGACTAGCGGTCGCGAGCAGTACTTC,CASSFSGTSGREQYF
TRBJ2-7,once,TRBV5-1,NA,TGCGCCAGCAGCTACGACAGTACCTACGAGCAGTACTTC,CASSYDSTYEQYF
TRBJ2-3,NA,TRBV9,NA,TGTGCCAGCAGCTCTAGACTAGACACAGATACGCAGTATTTT,CASSSRLDTDTQYF
TRBJ1-2,once,TRBV3-1/TRBV3-2,NA,TGTGCCAGCAGCCTTAACCCTACGTGGGGCTACACCTTC,CASSLNPTWGYTF
TRBJ1-2,few,TRBV5-8,TRBD1,TGTGCCAGCAGCTCCGACAGGGAAATCTATGGCTACACCTTC,CASSSDREIYGYTF
TRBJ1-5,few,TRBV19,NA,TGTGCCAGTAGTATTTCCGGGTTCGTCAATCAGCCCCAGCATTTT,CASSISGFVNQPQHF
TRBJ1-2,NA,TRBV6-5,NA,TGTGCCAGCAGTACACTTCAGGGGCTCGGTGGCTACACCTTC,CASSTLQGLGGYTF
TRBJ2-2,NA,TRBV19,TRBD1,TGTGCCAGTAGTCGGGGACAGGGCACCGGGGAGCTGTTTTTT,CASSRGQGTGELFF
TRBJ2-3,NA,TRBV7-2,NA,TGTGCCAGCAGCACCAACCCGGCGGTGAATACGCAGTATTTT,CASSTNPAVNTQYF
TRBJ2-3,few,TRBV6-5,TRBD1,TGTGCCAGCAGTTTAATCCTGGGGACAGGCACAGATACGCAGTATTTT,CASSLILGTGTDTQYF
TRBJ2-1,NA,TRBV7-2,TRBD2,TGTGCCAGCAGCCCTAGTAGGACTAGGAGATCTGAGCAGTTCTTC,CASSPSRTRRSEQFF
TRBJ2-1,NA,TRBV4-1,NA,TGCGCCAGCAGCCAGCGGACAGCCGGAAACTCCTACAATGAGCAGTTCTTC,CASSQRTAGNSYNEQFF
TRBJ1-5,NA,TRBV3-1/TRBV3-2,NA,TGTGCCAGCAGCCAGCGTGAAAATCAGCCCCAGCATTTT,CASSQRENQPQHF
TRBJ1-3,NA,TRBV5-4,TRBD1,TGTGCCAGCAGTTACGGACAGGGGGCTATGGGAGGAAACACCATATATTTT,CASSYGQGAMGGNTIYF
TRBJ2-5,NA,TRBV7-2,NA,TGTGCCAGCAGCTTAGAGCTCCAAGAGACCCAGTACTTC,CASSLELQETQYF
TRBJ1-4,NA,TRBV3-1/TRBV3-2,NA,TGTGCCAGCAGACAACCAGGGTCTAATGAAAAACTGTTTTTT,CASRQPGSNEKLFF
TRBJ2-5,NA,TRBV19,TRBD2,TGTGCCAGTAGTCCCCGGTTAGCGGGGGGCCAAGAGACCCAGTACTTC,CASSPRLAGGQETQYF
TRBJ2-1,once,TRBV19,NA,TGTGCCAGTAGTAAGATTGGGGTAGCGGCATACAATGAGCAGTTCTTC,CASSKIGVAAYNEQFF
TRBJ1-1,few,TRBV5-6,NA,TGTGCCAGCAGCTTCGGTCATTTAACACGGGCTGAAGCTTTCTTT,CASSFGHLTRAEAFF
TRBJ2-6,NA,TRBV5-6,TRBD1,TGTGCCAGCAGTTGGGACAGGGGGGCCAACGTCCTGACTTTC,CASSWDRGANVLTF
TRBJ1-6,NA,TRBV20-1,NA,TGCAGTGCCTTTACTCTGGCGGCCCTCCACTTT,CSAFTLAALHF
TRBJ1-6,NA,TRBV3-1/TRBV3-2,NA,TGTGCCAGCAGCCAACAAAGGGGATTCTCTAATTCACCCCTCCACTTT,CASSQQRGFSNSPLHF
TRBJ2-1,few,TRBV6-1,TRBD2,TGTGCCAGCAGTGAGGGACTAGCGGGAGGGTATGATGAGCAGTTCTTC,CASSEGLAGGYDEQFF
TRBJ2-7,once,TRBV28,NA,TGTGCCAGCAGTTTTGAGGGCAAGGGGGCCTACGAGCAGTACTTC,CASSFEGKGAYEQYF
TRBJ1-4,NA,TRBV5-1,NA,TGCGCCAGCAGCTTACAGGGTCCCCCAACTAATGAAAAACTGTTTTTT,CASSLQGPPTNEKLFF
TRBJ2-1,NA,TRBV9,TRBD2,TGTGCCAGCAGCGTAGCCTCTAGCGGGGGATACAATGAGCAGTTCTTC,CASSVASSGGYNEQFF
TRBJ2-7,NA,TRBV6-5,TRBD1,TGTGCCAGCAGTCCAGGCTCGCAGGGGGCGTACGAGCAGTACTTC,CASSPGSQGAYEQYF
TRBJ1-1,NA,TRBV6-2/TRBV6-3,NA,TGTGCCAGCAGTTACTCGGGCCCGGACACTGAAGCTTTCTTT,CASSYSGPDTEAFF
TRBJ1-2,NA,TRBV7-9,TRBD1,TGTGCCACAGAGCCGGGACAGGGGAACTATGGCTACACCTTC,CATEPGQGNYGYTF
TRBJ1-2,few,TRBV30,NA,TGTGCCTGGAGCCGCGGGCCCACTAACTATGGCTACACCTTC,CAWSRGPTNYGYTF
TRBJ2-5,once,TRBV9,NA,TGTGCCAGCAGCGGTCGGGGGGCGCAAGAGACCCAGTACTTC,CASSGRGAQETQYF
TRBJ1-5,few,TRBV3-1/TRBV3-2,NA,TGTGCCAGTACCCAGAGAGGGCTTCAGCCCCAGCATTTT,CASTQRGLQPQHF
TRBJ1-2,few,TRBV9,TRBD1,TGTGCCAGCAGCGGTGCCGGGACAGGGCATGGCTACACCTTC,CASSGAGTGHGYTF
TRBJ2-7,NA,TRBV2,NA,TGTGCCAGCAGTGAAAGGCTAGCGACGGATGAGCAGTACTTC,CASSERLATDEQYF
TRBJ1-3,few,TRBV18,TRBD1,TGTGCCAGCTCACCAGGGACAGACTCTGGAAACACCATATATTTT,CASSPGTDSGNTIYF
TRBJ1-6,few,TRBV4-1,NA,TGCGCCAGCAGCCAAGTTTCTGGGCGCTCCTATAATTCACCCCTCCACTTT,CASSQVSGRSYNSPLHF
TRBJ2-7,once,TRBV3-1/TRBV3-2,TRBD2,TGTGCCAGCAGCCAAGGCTCGGGGGGAGAGCAGTACTTC,CASSQGSGGEQYF
TRBJ1-2,NA,TRBV30,NA,TGTGCCTGGACAGCCTCTCTAACTATGGCTGAAACCTTC,CAWTASLTMAETF
TRBJ2-2,NA,TRBV11-2,NA,TGTGCCAGCAGCCCCCGCTGGACAGAAAACACCGGGGAGCTGTTTTTT,CASSPRWTENTGELFF
TRBJ1-2,NA,TRBV6-2/TRBV6-3,NA,TGTGCCAGCAGTTGGGAGGGGGACTATGGCTACACCTTC,CASSWEGDYGYTF
TRBJ2-5,NA,TRBV5-1,TRBD2,TGCGCCAGCAGCTTGTATTCACCGGGACTAGCGGGAGGTAGGCGGGAGACCCAGTACTTC,CASSLYSPGLAGGRRETQYF
TRBJ1-6,NA,TRBV30,TRBD1,TGTGCCTGGGGGACAGGGACCGTTGGTTCACCCCTCCACTTT,CAWGTGTVGSPLHF
TRBJ2-3,NA,TRBV7-3,TRBD2,TGTGCCAGCAGCTTAACGGGACTAGCTCCAGATACGCAGTATTTT,CASSLTGLAPDTQYF
TRBJ1-5,few,TRBV3-1/TRBV3-2,TRBD1,TGTGCCAGCAGCCGAGGGACAGGGAGGAGCAATCAGCCCCAGCATTTT,CASSRGTGRSNQPQHF
TRBJ2-7,NA,TRBV5-1,TRBD1,TGCGCCAGCACCAACAGGGGGCCTTCCTACGAGCAGTACTTC,CASTNRGPSYEQYF
TRBJ2-5,NA,TRBV6-1,NA,TGTGCCAGCAGTGAAGACAGGGTGAAAGAGACCCAGTACTTC,CASSEDRVKETQYF
TRBJ2-5,NA,TRBV2,NA,TGTGCCAGCTGCGGGGCCCCACGCGGGACCCAGTACTTC,CASCGAPRGTQYF
TRBJ1-2,NA,TRBV7-9,TRBD1,TGTGCCAGCACCTCGGGACAGCTTCTTTATGGCTACACCTTC,CASTSGQLLYGYTF
TRBJ2-7,NA,TRBV20-1,TRBD2,TGCAGTGCTAGTGAGGCTAGCGGGGCCCAATACGAGCAGTACTTC,CSASEASGAQYEQYF